Below, 18 T cell receptor beta chains from the same sample are listed, as sequenced in a study of response to subunit inactivated influenza vaccine listed by TCRdb under 2018. Library prep was done by RT-PCR. The sequencer listed for this sample is Illumina HiSeq 2500. In-frame beta chains were kept once TCRdb had trimmed the public reads at Q25 with fastp and called clones with MiXCR. All rows with the same CDR3 protein become a single entry with the most common DNA and genes. The sample has around 180,000 distinct CDR3 sequences on record, about 10% of them singletons. The ten largest clones capture roughly 11% of the sample. The material was non-naive T cells sorted from PBMCs, obtained on the day of vaccination. According to the study, the label for this sample's cell subset or site signals: memory T cell fraction. All receptors derive from a man aged 50 to 59 who received an inactivated influenza vaccine. Donor details come from another sample of the same person, matched by shared clones.

V gene TRBV28 combines with J gene TRBJ2-1, with 10 bases that match TRBD1. The germline V gene encodes CDR1 MDHEN and CDR2 SYDVKM. The CDR3 has 15 amino acids. With V trimmed by 5 bases and J by 14 bases, 15 bases remained unmatched. Here the CDR3 reads CASSLRGQGGSLEFF. The CDR3 DNA is TGTGCCAGCAGTCTTCGCGGACAGGGGGGTTCTCTGGAGTTCTTC.

This clonotype was seen ten or more times. The chain has TRBV27 and TRBJ2-5; TRBD1 matches 7 bases. The CDR3 totals 13 residues. The germline V gene encodes CDR1 MNHEY and CDR2 SMNVEV (reference sequence). Trimming cost V 7 bases and J 2 bases; bases outside gene matches: 4. CDR3 protein: CASKRGPQETQYF. In DNA form, the CDR3 reads TGTGCCAGCAAGAGGGGGCCTCAAGAGACCCAGTACTTC.

In its sample, this clonotype was seen many times. The chain employs TRBV9 and TRBJ1-1; a weak D match, TRBD1 (6 bases). The CDR3 covers 14 residues. V was trimmed by 2 bases and J by 4 bases, leaving 12 bases between them. In germline, CDR1 is SGDLS, CDR2 YYNGEE. The CDR3 region has the DNA TGTGCCAGCAGCGTCGGGGGCTCAGGCACTGAAGCTTTCTTT. It encodes CASSVGGSGTEAFF.

This clonotype has a count of ten or more. The chain employs TRBV12-3 or TRBV12-4 and TRBJ2-2; 8 bases line up with TRBD2. With 7 bases clipped from V and 1 base from J, the junction kept 5 bases outside the gene matches. The CDR3 length is 15 residues. CDR3 region: CASIQSGRNTGELFF. CDR3 sequence (DNA): TGTGCCAGCATCCAAAGCGGGAGGAACACCGGGGAGCTGTTTTTT.

There are many counts of this clonotype. In DNA, the CDR3 is TGTGCCAGCAGTTGGGGACAGGGGAATGAAAAACTGTTTTTT. Its protein product is CASSWGQGNEKLFF. The chain is built from TRBV28 and TRBJ1-4, with 10 bases matching TRBD1. The CDR3 covers 14 residues. Germline V gives CDR1 MDHEN, CDR2 SYDVKM. Germline trimming cut 4 bases from V and 5 bases from J; bases unmatched to any gene: 1.

The table lists this clonotype with many counts. The chain couples TRBV11-1 to TRBJ2-1; 8 positions agree with TRBD2. The junction had 5 bases not matched to a gene; V was cut back by 1 base and J by 0 bases. CDR1 and CDR2 from the germline V gene are SGHAT and FQDESV (reference sequence). The CDR3 is made up of 17 amino acids. The CDR3 protein is CASSLGGLGSSYNEQFF. The CDR3 DNA follows: TGTGCCAGCAGCTTAGGGGGACTAGGCAGCTCCTACAATGAGCAGTTCTTC.

This clonotype was picked up a small number of times. The chain is built from TRBV7-9 and TRBJ2-7; possible D gene TRBD1, 6 bases. The V gene lost 5 bases and the J gene lost 5 bases, with 10 bases spanning the gap. The CDR3 runs to 12 residues. Germline CDR1 SEHNR, CDR2 FQNEAQ (reference sequence). The CDR3 spells CASSPWDNEQYF. In DNA form, the CDR3 reads TGTGCCAGCAGCCCTTGGGACAACGAGCAGTACTTC.

The chain links TRBV24-1 to TRBJ2-5; the match to TRBD2 covers 10 bases. The V gene's germline CDR1 is KGHDR and CDR2 SFDVKD. CDR3 length: 16 residues. Losses at the gene ends were 1 base for V and 2 bases for J; bases not matched to a gene: 3. The CDR3 DNA follows: TGTGCCACCAGTGATTTCGGACTAGCGGTACAAGAGACCCAGTACTTC. The encoded protein is CATSDFGLAVQETQYF.

This clonotype came up a few times. V gene TRBV28 combines with J gene TRBJ1-2; D gene unclear. The V and J ends lost 5 bases and 8 bases respectively, with 12 bases between them. CDR1 and CDR2 from the germline V gene are MDHEN and SYDVKM. The CDR3 is 12 residues long. CDR3 in DNA: TGTGCCAGCAGTCCAGATAATTGGGGCTACACCTTC. Translated: CASSPDNWGYTF.

As DNA, the CDR3 is TGCAGTGCGTCGGAGGGAGTCCAAGAGACCCAGTACTTC. It specifies CSASEGVQETQYF. This sequence joins TRBV20-1 and TRBJ2-5; a possible D gene is TRBD2 (6 bases). This CDR3 region has 13 residues. CDR1 DFQATT and CDR2 SNEGSKA come from the germline V gene (reference sequence). With 6 bases removed from V and 1 base from J, the gap between germline ends came to 12 bases.

The chain uses TRBV20-1 and TRBJ2-3, with 12 bases lining up with TRBD2. CDR3 size: 17 residues. The V segment lost 5 bases and the J segment 0 bases; nucleotides outside the gene matches: 9. Per germline, CDR1 DFQATT and CDR2 SNEGSKA (reference sequence). CDR3 bases: TGCAGTGCTCGAGGACTAGCGGGGATTACTAGCACAGATACGCAGTATTTT. Protein sequence: CSARGLAGITSTDTQYF.

This clonotype was counted at least ten times. The chain links TRBV28 to TRBJ2-7, with 7 bases identical to TRBD1. Germline lookup yields CDR1 MDHEN and CDR2 SYDVKM. The ends lost 2 bases at V and 3 bases at J; junction bases unmatched: 10. This CDR3 has 16 residues. CDR3 sequence: CASSLPQQGHGYEQYF. Written as DNA, the CDR3 is TGTGCCAGCAGTTTACCTCAACAGGGGCATGGCTACGAGCAGTACTTC.

Only a few counts were recorded for this clonotype. This chain joins TRBV20-1 and TRBJ1-5; D gene ambiguous. This CDR3 comprises 15 residues. Germline V gene sequence: CDR1 DFQATT, CDR2 SNEGSKA (reference sequence). The V and J ends lost 2 bases and 0 bases respectively, with 11 bases between them. CDR3 sequence: CSARSETYSNQPQHF. CDR3 in DNA: TGCAGTGCTAGATCAGAAACTTATAGCAATCAGCCCCAGCATTTT.

This clonotype was seen ten or more times. The J gene is TRBJ2-1, the V gene TRBV24-1; TRBD2 aligns across 14 bases. Germline lookup yields CDR1 KGHDR and CDR2 SFDVKD. The CDR3 contains 18 residues. With V trimmed by 7 bases and J by 7 bases, 14 bases remained unmatched. CDR3 DNA sequence: TGTGCCACCAGCCCGACGGGACTAGCGGGGGAGACGAGGAATGAGCAGTTCTTC. Protein: CATSPTGLAGETRNEQFF.

In its sample, this clonotype was seen many times. The chain joins TRBV6-2 or TRBV6-3 to TRBJ1-1; D possibly corresponds to TRBD1 (6 bases). Looked up from germline, CDR1 is MNHEY and CDR2 is SVGEGT. This CDR3 comprises 14 residues. Deletions cut 2 bases from V and 0 bases from J, with 7 bases between. The CDR3 spells CASSYGGLNTEAFF. DNA of the CDR3: TGTGCCAGCAGTTACGGGGGCCTGAACACTGAAGCTTTCTTT.

This clonotype was seen a few times. J is TRBJ1-2 and V is TRBV29-1; no clear D. Germline V gene data show CDR1 as SQVTM and CDR2 as ANQGSEA. V gave up 4 bases and J gave up 1 base, with 7 bases separating them. The CDR3 totals 12 residues. CDR3 bases: TGCAGCGTTGCCCAGATTAACTATGGCTACACCTTC. Its translation: CSVAQINYGYTF.

This clonotype was seen more than once but under ten times. The chain employs TRBV9 and TRBJ1-6; perhaps TRBD1 as D (5 bases). Trimming cost V 0 bases and J 10 bases, with 14 bases left between them. The CDR3 totals 15 residues. The germline CDR1 and CDR2 sequences are SGDLS and YYNGEE. Here the CDR3 DNA reads TGTGCCAGCAGCGTAGGACCGGGGGAAGCGTCACCCCTCCACTTT. It specifies CASSVGPGEASPLHF.

The chain couples TRBV5-1 to TRBJ2-5, with 7 bases matching TRBD2. V shed 2 bases and J 3 bases; nucleotides not matched to a gene: 7. Looked up from germline, CDR1 is SGHRS and CDR2 is YFSETQ. The CDR3 loop spans 15 amino acids. CDR3 coding DNA: TGCGCCAGCAGCTTTGGGGGAGGGCAAGAAGAGACCCAGTACTTC. Protein: CASSFGGGQEETQYF.